What follows is one T cell receptor (beta chain) and its context. Its antigen remains unknown. This sample was taken from a study of T cells expressing NK-cell markers. Turning to the study itself: CD3+CD56+NKG2C+, CD3+CD56+NKG2C- and CD3+CD56-NKG2C+ T cells, once sorted, supplied the TCR beta repertoires. The sequencing cohort of eight donors included seven HCMV-seropositive individuals and one seronegative individual.

The CDR3 consists of 15 residues. Germline CDR1 and CDR2: MNHNS and SASEGT. Study-wide findings and caveats: In roughly 6 donors, dominant CD3+CD56+NKG2C+ clones formed about 1.0-8% of CD8+ cells.

cDNA encoding TCR beta was synthesized via 5'RACE template switching incorporating UMIs. TCRdb reanalyzed the 5' RACE reads and collapses them to one entry per CDR3 protein, without DNA. The data show about 380,000 distinct CDR3 sequences, and the top ten clones hold roughly 5.2%. This TCR was sampled from a man aged 18-75 years in good health. The gene calls are TRBV6-1 and TRBJ1-2; TCRdb returns TRBD1, unconfirmable since there is no DNA. Specimen: blood T cells: a sorted CD56 or NKG2C T cell subset, CD4+ or CD8+ T cells, or bulk PBMC T cells (not recorded which). CDR3 loop: CASSQPPGRGDGYTF.